These 30 T cell receptor beta chains share one sample of origin, sequenced in a study of shared T cell receptors in the human thymus. Libraries were prepared by immunoSEQ multiplex PCR; TCRdb keeps only in-frame clonotypes and omits some of them. Of 700,000 to 750,000 clones in the sample, 70% to 90% were seen once. These data were also filed under a second study, of human thymus T cells.

Sequenced input: thymocytes. The receptors shown here come from a girl under three years old with a congenital heart defect.

The chain is built from TRBV4-3 and TRBJ2-3; 9 bases are shared with TRBD2. CDR3 length equals 17 residues. In germline, CDR1 is LGHNA, CDR2 YSLEER. Trimming removed 0 bases from V and 3 bases from J; junction bases left unmatched: 7. The CDR3 sequence is CASSQEGRGGVTDTQYF. CDR3 DNA: TGCGCCAGCAGCCAAGAGGGGCGGGGGGGCGTAACAGATACGCAGTATTTT.

V and J are TRBV6-6 and TRBJ1-1; D is uncertain. This CDR3 is built from 13 residues. The germline V gene encodes CDR1 MNHNY and CDR2 SVGAGI (reference sequence). The V end was cut by 4 bases, the J end by 3 bases, with 9 bases between. The DNA for the CDR3 is TGTGCCAGCAGTTCCGAGGGAGACACTGAAGCTTTCTTT. Its translation: CASSSEGDTEAFF.

The J gene is TRBJ1-2, the V gene TRBV6-1; D possibly corresponds to TRBD1 (6 bases). The CDR3 loop spans 14 amino acids. V was pared by 6 bases and J by 4 bases, with 15 bases between. Germline CDR1 is MNHNS and CDR2 is SASEGT. DNA for the CDR3: TGTGCCAGCAGCTGGGACACAAAGGCCTATGGCTACACCTTC. This gives the protein CASSWDTKAYGYTF.

The rearrangement links TRBV5-1 to TRBJ2-7; 8 bases agree with TRBD1. The ends lost 0 bases at V and 3 bases at J; junction bases unmatched: 8. Germline CDR1 is SGHRS and CDR2 is YFSETQ. This CDR3 is 16 amino acids long. CDR3: CASSLAGTGLLYEQYF. The CDR3 DNA sequence: TGCGCCAGCAGCTTGGCGGGGACAGGCCTTCTCTACGAGCAGTACTTC.

The chain carries TRBV28 and TRBJ1-2, with D possibly TRBD1 on 5 matching bases. This CDR3 is 17 amino acids long. The V end lost 8 bases, the J end lost 1 base, and 23 bases lay between the germline ends. Germline V lookup: CDR1 MDHEN, CDR2 SYDVKM. The CDR3 sequence is CASLPDRTPIFNYGYTF. The DNA for the CDR3 is TGTGCCAGCCTTCCTGACAGAACCCCTATTTTTAACTATGGCTACACCTTC.

The chain employs TRBV28 and TRBJ1-2, with TRBD1 as a possible D gene (5 bases). Between the trimmed V and J ends, which lost 6 bases and 7 bases, there was a span of 21 bases. CDR1 is MDHEN and CDR2 is SYDVKM in the germline V gene. The length of the CDR3 is 15 residues. The CDR3: CASRPRRAGPRGYTF. In nucleotides, the CDR3 is TGTGCCAGCAGACCCCGGAGGGCAGGGCCACGTGGCTACACCTTC.

CDR3: CASSYGDLNYGYTF. CDR3 DNA sequence: TGTGCCAGCAGTTACGGAGACTTGAACTATGGCTACACCTTC. The gene calls are TRBV6-5 and TRBJ1-2; D unclear. Germline CDR1 reads MNHEY; CDR2 reads SVGAGI. Trimming pared 2 bases from V and 2 bases from J, leaving 9 bases between. This CDR3 is built from 14 residues.

This clone was seen a single time. The chain carries TRBV5-8 and TRBJ1-3; 7 bases are a match to TRBD1. Germline CDR1 reads SGHTS; CDR2 reads YDEGEE. The CDR3 totals 17 residues. The V gene end was trimmed by 0 bases and the J gene end by 5 bases; junction bases not matched to a gene: 11. CDR3 sequence reads: CASSLAEQGPARNTIYF. CDR3 coding DNA: TGTGCCAGCAGCTTGGCCGAACAGGGGCCAGCTCGAAACACCATATATTTT.

This chain uses TRBV5-4 with TRBJ1-2; possibly TRBD1 for D (5 bases). Germline CDR1 SGHNT, CDR2 YYREEE (reference sequence). The CDR3 covers 15 residues. The V and J ends lost 4 bases and 1 base respectively, with 14 bases between them. CDR3 sequence reads: CASSQDKPINYGYTF. In DNA, the CDR3 is TGTGCCAGCAGCCAGGACAAACCCATTAACTATGGCTACACCTTC. Together with reference TRBV5-4 and TRBJ1-2, the CDR3 gives the full variable domain: ETGVTQSPTHLIKTRGQQVTLRCSSQSGHNTVSWYQQALGQGPQFIFQYYREEENGRGNFPPRFSGLQFPNYSSELNVNALELDDSALYLCASSQDKPINYGYTFGSGTRLTVV.

V is TRBV6-1 and J is TRBJ2-3; D is perhaps TRBD2 (5 bases). This CDR3 contains 15 residues. Trimming took 6 bases from V and 2 from J, leaving 15 bases between them. CDR1 MNHNS and CDR2 SASEGT come from the germline V gene. CDR3 bases: TGTGCCAGCAGGGGAGTAACACCTTTCACAGATACGCAGTATTTT. Its translation: CASRGVTPFTDTQYF.

As for this clone: This sample includes further DNA sequences coding for the same CDR3. The chain carries TRBV5-1 and TRBJ1-1, with D perhaps TRBD1 (5 bases). The CDR3 spans 14 residues. The V gene lost 2 bases and the J gene lost 2 bases, with 10 bases spanning the gap. Germline CDR1 reads SGHRS; CDR2 reads YFSETQ. CDR3 residues: CASSLVGANTEAFF. For the CDR3, the DNA is TGCGCCAGCAGCTTAGTAGGGGCCAACACTGAAGCTTTCTTT.

This clone was counted once. J is TRBJ1-2 and V is TRBV30, with D possibly matching TRBD1 (6 bases). V lost 0 bases to trimming and J lost 5 bases, with 19 bases between them. This CDR3 comprises 16 residues. Germline V gene data show CDR1 as GTSNPN and CDR2 as SVGIG (reference sequence). The CDR3 DNA reads as TGTGCCTGGAGTGTTTGGGCGGGGGGCCCGCAGTATGGCTACACCTTC. This encodes CAWSVWAGGPQYGYTF.

V and J are TRBV5-1 and TRBJ2-3; D is undetermined. The CDR3 spans 16 residues. Germline assignment: CDR1 SGHRS and CDR2 YFSETQ. V shed 0 bases and J shed 2 bases, with 13 bases lying between them. The CDR3 is CASSLVARPFTDTQYF. For the CDR3, the DNA is TGCGCCAGCAGCTTGGTGGCTAGGCCTTTCACAGATACGCAGTATTTT.

The J gene is TRBJ2-7, the V gene TRBV11-2, with 7 bases fitting TRBD1. Germline V CDR1 and CDR2: SGHAT, FQNNGV. The CDR3 has 14 amino acids. The ends lost 5 bases at V and 2 bases at J; junction bases unmatched: 6. The DNA for the CDR3 is TGTGCCAGCAGCAAGGGGACAGCTGCCTACGAGCAGTACTTC. Its protein product is CASSKGTAAYEQYF.

This chain connects TRBV5-1 to TRBJ2-3; the D gene is possibly TRBD2 (6 bases). CDR1 and CDR2 from the germline V gene are SGHRS and YFSETQ. Trimming stripped 2 bases from V and 5 bases from J, with 9 bases between. CDR3 length: 13 residues. CDR3 DNA: TGCGCCAGCAGCTTTAACGGGGGAGATACGCAGTATTTT. Its protein product is CASSFNGGDTQYF.

The chain couples TRBV27 to TRBJ1-1, with a weak D call TRBD1 (5 bases). Trimming took off 0 bases at V and 2 bases at J, with 16 bases between the two ends. CDR1 MNHEY and CDR2 SMNVEV come from the germline V gene (reference sequence). CDR3 size: 17 residues. The CDR3 here is CASSLSGQGFSNTEAFF. CDR3 DNA: TGTGCCAGCAGTTTATCGGGCCAGGGCTTTTCAAACACTGAAGCTTTCTTT.

This chain uses TRBV6-5 with TRBJ2-7; 7 nucleotides align to TRBD1. After removal of 4 bases from V and 0 bases from J, the junction contained 9 bases not matched to a gene. The CDR3 sequence is 16 residues long. Germline CDR1 and CDR2: MNHEY and SVGAGI. The CDR3 protein is CASSLSRQGISYEQYF. CDR3 DNA: TGTGCCAGCAGTTTATCTCGACAGGGAATCTCCTACGAGCAGTACTTC.

J is TRBJ1-4 and V is TRBV6-1; tentatively, D is TRBD1 (5 bases). The V gene's germline CDR1 is MNHNS and CDR2 SASEGT. V dropped 2 bases and J dropped 0 bases, with 10 bases sitting between them. The CDR3 covers 16 residues. CDR3: CASSERGGPTNEKLFF. As DNA, the CDR3 is TGTGCCAGCAGTGAACGGGGGGGACCAACTAATGAAAAACTGTTTTTT.

The chain is built from TRBV10-1 and TRBJ2-7, with D perhaps matching TRBD1 (6 bases). The CDR3 sequence is 17 residues long. V lost 0 bases and J lost 4, with 19 bases in between. The germline V gene has CDR1 WNHNN and CDR2 SYGVQD (reference sequence). For the CDR3, the DNA is TGCGCCAGCAGTGAGTCGGAAATCACAGGGACCCCATACGAGCAGTACTTC. Translation gives CASSESEITGTPYEQYF.

The V gene is TRBV14, the J gene TRBJ1-6; 9 bases line up with TRBD1. CDR1 is SGHDN, CDR2 FVKESK, per germline. V gave up 0 bases and J gave up 3 bases; unmatched junction bases: 15. The CDR3 length is 21 residues. The CDR3 region has the DNA TGTGCCAGCAGCCAAGAAGATAGCGGACAGGGGCTCGATATCTATAATTCACCCCTCCACTTT. Translated: CASSQEDSGQGLDIYNSPLHF.

The chain couples TRBV11-2 to TRBJ2-7; 8 nucleotides agree with TRBD1. Germline V gene lookup returns CDR1 SGHAT and CDR2 FQNNGV. This CDR3 region has 13 residues. J was trimmed by 3 bases and V by 5 bases; bases with no gene match: 3. As DNA, the CDR3 is TGTGCCAGCAGCAGACAGGGGATCTACGAGCAGTACTTC. This translates into CASSRQGIYEQYF.

CDR3 nucleotide sequence: TGTGCCAGTGATTATAACAGGCGGGGAAAGGTTTCCTATTGGGGCTACACCTTC. Its protein product is CASDYNRRGKVSYWGYTF. The rearrangement uses TRBV7-2 and TRBJ1-2; TRBD1 is a possible D gene (5 bases). Germline CDR1 is SGHTA and CDR2 is FQGNSA. Trimming took 9 bases from V and 8 from J, leaving 34 bases between them. This CDR3 has 18 amino acids.

This rearrangement joins TRBV10-3 to TRBJ2-7; 10 bases map to TRBD1. With V trimmed by 0 bases and J by 2 bases, 16 bases remained unmatched. The CDR3 totals 20 residues. The V gene's germline CDR1 is ENHRY and CDR2 SYGVKD. CDR3 residues: CAISESRDRGSIKLPYEQYF. CDR3 coding DNA: TGTGCCATCAGTGAGTCGAGGGACAGGGGATCAATTAAACTCCCCTACGAGCAGTACTTC.

This rearrangement joins TRBV6-1 to TRBJ1-2, with 8 bases fitting TRBD1. Germline assignment: CDR1 MNHNS and CDR2 SASEGT. V trimming: 6 bases; J trimming: 5 bases; junction bases outside the gene matches: 5. CDR3 size: 13 residues. In DNA, the CDR3 is TGTGCCAGCAGCACCGGGACAGGATATGGCTACACCTTC. This encodes CASSTGTGYGYTF.

In DNA, the CDR3 is TGCGCCAGCAGCTTGGGGGACAGATCAATAAAAGATTCACCCCTCCACTTT. Amino acid sequence: CASSLGDRSIKDSPLHF. V usage is TRBV5-1 and J usage is TRBJ1-6, with 7 positions matching TRBD1. The CDR3 has 17 amino acids. V shed 0 bases and J 8 bases; nucleotides not matched to a gene: 11. The germline V gene has CDR1 SGHRS and CDR2 YFSETQ.

This clone was observed a single time. J is TRBJ2-5 and V is TRBV5-1, with TRBD1 matching 9 bases. The DNA end favors TRBJ2-7, so the J call may be wrong. CDR1 and CDR2 (germline): SGHRS, YFSETQ. This CDR3 has 15 amino acids. The chain's CDR3 is CASSGRTGDSYEQYF. Here the CDR3 DNA reads TGCGCCAGCAGCGGCCGGACAGGGGACTCCTACGAGCAGTACTTC.

This rearrangement joins TRBV11-2 to TRBJ1-1; TRBD1 is a possible D gene (5 bases). From germline, CDR1 is SGHAT and CDR2 FQNNGV. CDR3 size: 15 residues. The V end was cut by 5 bases, the J end by 1 base, with 14 bases between. CDR3 in amino acids: CASSARTRRNTEAFF. CDR3 DNA: TGTGCCAGCAGCGCTCGGACAAGGAGGAACACTGAAGCTTTCTTT.

The genes are TRBV7-8 and TRBJ1-1; D gene uncertain. Looked up from germline, CDR1 is SGHVS and CDR2 is FQNEAQ. This CDR3 contains 16 residues. Trimming took 4 bases from V and 6 from J, leaving 21 bases between them. The CDR3 DNA follows: TGTGCCAGCAGCTACCCAACTCGACCGGGATCCTCTGAAGCTTTCTTT. This encodes CASSYPTRPGSSEAFF. Full variable domain (remainder filled in from reference TRBV7-8 and TRBJ1-1): GAGVSQSPRYKVAKRGQDVALRCDPISGHVSLFWYQQALGQGPEFLTYFQNEAQLDKSGLPSDRFFAERPEGSVSTLKIQRTQQEDSAVYLCASSYPTRPGSSEAFFGQGTRLTVV.

The chain has TRBV2 and TRBJ2-7; possible D gene TRBD2, 6 bases. Trimming cost V 6 bases and J 3 bases, with 15 bases left between them. The CDR3 runs 14 residues. CDR1 is SNHLY and CDR2 is FYNNEI in the germline V gene. The chain's CDR3 is CASSNRGSNYEQYF. DNA of the CDR3: TGTGCCAGCAGCAACCGGGGGTCAAACTACGAGCAGTACTTC.

V and J are TRBV4-2 and TRBJ1-3, with 9 bases aligning to TRBD1. Germline V gene sequence: CDR1 LGHNA, CDR2 YNFKEQ. CDR3 length: 20 amino acids. Losses at the gene ends were 1 base for V and 8 bases for J; bases not matched to a gene: 21. Written as DNA, the CDR3 is TGTGCCAGCAGCCAAGGTGGTGCTTCGATCCGGGACAGGGCCAGGGACACCATATATTTT. It yields the protein CASSQGGASIRDRARDTIYF.